Listed here is a single T cell receptor (beta chain). What it binds is unknown. Previously, flow cytometry had revealed CD8+CD57+ cell expansion in the patients chosen for sequencing. The enrolled patients all had severe acquired aplastic anemia. This record belongs to a study of CD8+CD57+ T cells in acquired aplastic anemia. Study-level information: Yields of DNA that came from sorted CD4+ and CD8+ cells averaged roughly 3 ug.

General observations from the study: Researchers reported that CD8+ Simpson's diversity was not significantly different in patients versus controls. Patients and controls shared approximately 30 CD8+ CDR3 sequences.

The template used for profiling TCR beta VDJ and CDR3 was genomic DNA. Each CDR3 protein gets one entry after TCRdb re-called the reads with MiXCR. The sample yields about 120,000 distinct CDR3 sequences, under 60% seen once. Looked up from germline, CDR1 is SGHDN and CDR2 is FVKESK. Trimming stripped 1 base from V and 9 bases from J, with 13 bases between. This CDR3 has 14 amino acids. Sequencing was carried out using sorted CD4+, CD8+, or CD8+CD57+ T cells (not recorded which) from PBMCs. V usage is TRBV14 and J usage is TRBJ2-1; tentative D call: TRBD2 (5 bases). This receptor was identified in a human donor with aplastic anemia. CDR3 in DNA: TGTGCCAGCAGCCAAGGGTCGGGGTGGGGTGAGCAGTTCTTC. Protein sequence: CASSQGSGWGEQFF.